This T cell receptor (beta chain) was captured by sequencing in a study of CD4+ T cells in melanoma. Study conclusions and caveats: CD8+ T cell, macrophage and B cell function reportedly correlated with neoantigen-specific CD4+ T cells. In melanoma, neoantigen-specific CD4+ T cells reportedly differed in differentiation state.

Sequencing used immunoSEQ multiplex PCR; TCRdb keeps in-frame clones, though not all of them. Seen here are some 110,000 clones, about nine tenths observed once, and the top ten hold 3.3%. Per germline, CDR1 SGHTA and CDR2 FQGNSA. The V gene lost 5 bases and the J gene lost 2 bases, with 16 bases spanning the gap. The CDR3 length is 15 residues. Concerning this clone: The antigen remains undetermined.

The source material was peripheral blood. The receptor was isolated from a human donor with melanoma. V gene TRBV7-2 combines with J gene TRBJ2-7, with a possible D match to TRBD2 (6 bases). CDR3 in DNA: TGTGCCAGCAGCACTGGGACTCGAGGCACCTACGAGCAGTACTTC. This translates into CASSTGTRGTYEQYF.